The rows below give T cell receptor beta chains drawn from one sample of a study of blood T cell repertoires in COVID-19. TCRdb keeps only in-frame clones here, not all; method: immunoSEQ multiplex PCR. The sample has about 160,000 clones; 85% to 95% are singletons. Material: peripheral blood. These receptors came from an older woman with COVID-19, enrolled during active disease. The CDR3 runs from the conserved cysteine through the conserved F or W. D genes are given only for firm matches. Not all rows give a size; the values are once, few, many and, for expanded clones, a class.

CDR3 length: 16; D gene: -; clone size: -; J gene: TRBJ2-2; V gene: TRBV5-1; CDR3 DNA: TGCGCCAGCAGCTTGAGTGAAGCTGTGGTATCCGGGGAGCTGTTTTTT; CDR3 protein: CASSLSEAVVSGELFF
CDR3 length: 15; D gene: TRBD1; clone size: -; J gene: TRBJ1-4; V gene: TRBV7-9; CDR3 DNA: TGTGCCAGCAGCCGAGGGGACAGGGAGGCTGAAAAACTGTTTTTT; CDR3 protein: CASSRGDREAEKLFF
CDR3 length: 12; D gene: TRBD1; clone size: -; J gene: TRBJ1-4; V gene: TRBV29-1; CDR3 DNA: TGCAGCGGAGGGGGCCCTAATGAAAAACTGTTTTTT; CDR3 protein: CSGGGPNEKLFF
CDR3 length: 15; D gene: -; clone size: once; J gene: TRBJ1-3; V gene: TRBV18; CDR3 DNA: TGTGCCAGCTCACCCCAGACAGCAACCAGAAACACCATATATTTT; CDR3 protein: CASSPQTATRNTIYF
CDR3 length: 16; D gene: TRBD2; clone size: -; J gene: TRBJ2-1; V gene: TRBV19; CDR3 DNA: TGTGCCAGTAGGGAATCAGCGGGGGGGCATTACAATGAGCAGTTCTTC; CDR3 protein: CASRESAGGHYNEQFF
CDR3 length: 16; D gene: TRBD1; clone size: -; J gene: TRBJ1-2; V gene: TRBV3-1/TRBV3-2; CDR3 DNA: TGTGCCAGCAGCCAACTACCGGGACAGGGGGCAGGTGGCTACACCTTC; CDR3 protein: CASSQLPGQGAGGYTF
CDR3 length: 14; D gene: -; clone size: -; J gene: TRBJ1-6; V gene: TRBV6-6; CDR3 DNA: TGTGCCGGCAGGGAGAGCTCCTATAATTCACCCCTCCACTTT; CDR3 protein: CAGRESSYNSPLHF
CDR3 length: 15; D gene: -; clone size: -; J gene: TRBJ2-2; V gene: TRBV4-3; CDR3 DNA: TGCGCCAGCAGCCAAGAGGCAGGGAACACCGGGGAGCTGTTTTTT; CDR3 protein: CASSQEAGNTGELFF
CDR3 length: 15; D gene: TRBD2; clone size: once; J gene: TRBJ2-5; V gene: TRBV4-2; CDR3 DNA: TGTGCCAGCAGCCAAGAGACGCTAGCGGGGGAGACCCAGTACTTC; CDR3 protein: CASSQETLAGETQYF
CDR3 length: 15; D gene: TRBD1; clone size: -; J gene: TRBJ2-1; V gene: TRBV5-1; CDR3 DNA: TGCGCCAGCAGCGTGTCGGGACAGGGTGTCAATGAGCAGTTCTTC; CDR3 protein: CASSVSGQGVNEQFF
CDR3 length: 18; D gene: -; clone size: -; J gene: TRBJ1-1; V gene: TRBV6-2/TRBV6-3; CDR3 DNA: TGTGCCAGCAGTTATTGGATAACAGGGCCAGGTATGAACACTGAAGCTTTCTTT; CDR3 protein: CASSYWITGPGMNTEAFF
CDR3 length: 15; D gene: -; clone size: -; J gene: TRBJ2-1; V gene: TRBV9; CDR3 DNA: TGTGCCAGCAGCGTGGACAGATGGGCGCGGGATGAGCAGTTCTTC; CDR3 protein: CASSVDRWARDEQFF
CDR3 length: 16; D gene: -; clone size: -; J gene: TRBJ2-1; V gene: TRBV19; CDR3 DNA: TGTGCCAGTAGTACAGATCAGGGGATAGGGTACAATGAGCAGTTCTTC; CDR3 protein: CASSTDQGIGYNEQFF
CDR3 length: 16; D gene: -; clone size: -; J gene: TRBJ1-2; V gene: TRBV7-8; CDR3 DNA: TGTGCCAGCAGCTTAGCGCGAATAACAGGGAACTATGGCTACACCTTC; CDR3 protein: CASSLARITGNYGYTF
CDR3 length: 15; D gene: TRBD2; clone size: -; J gene: TRBJ2-1; V gene: TRBV6-1; CDR3 DNA: TGTGCCAGCAGTGAATCGAGCGGGGGTCCCAATGAGCAGTTCTTC; CDR3 protein: CASSESSGGPNEQFF
CDR3 length: 15; D gene: TRBD1; clone size: -; J gene: TRBJ1-2; V gene: TRBV19; CDR3 DNA: TGTGCCAGTAGTATGAAGACAGGGGGCGTTCATAGCTACACCTTC; CDR3 protein: CASSMKTGGVHSYTF
CDR3 length: 13; D gene: -; clone size: -; J gene: TRBJ1-5; V gene: TRBV6-1; CDR3 DNA: TGTGCCAGCAGTGAAAGGGAGTATCAGCCCCAGCATTTT; CDR3 protein: CASSEREYQPQHF
CDR3 length: 15; D gene: TRBD1; clone size: -; J gene: TRBJ1-2; V gene: TRBV6-2/TRBV6-3; CDR3 DNA: TGTGCCAGCAGTTACCGGACAGGGTCACTGGAAGGCTACACCTTC; CDR3 protein: CASSYRTGSLEGYTF
CDR3 length: 20; D gene: TRBD1; clone size: -; J gene: TRBJ1-6; V gene: TRBV7-2; CDR3 DNA: TGTGCCAGCAGCTTAGCTTCGGGACAGGGGGTTAGCTCCTATAATTCACCCCTCCACTTT; CDR3 protein: CASSLASGQGVSSYNSPLHF
CDR3 length: 17; D gene: -; clone size: -; J gene: TRBJ2-7; V gene: TRBV20-1; CDR3 DNA: TGCAGTGCTAGTCCCCTCACAGGGCTGACCACCTACTACGAGCAGTACTTC; CDR3 protein: CSASPLTGLTTYYEQYF
CDR3 length: 17; D gene: TRBD2; clone size: -; J gene: TRBJ2-5; V gene: TRBV7-2; CDR3 DNA: TGTGCCAGCAGGCGAGAATGGGCGGGGGAATTTCAAGAGACCCAGTACTTC; CDR3 protein: CASRREWAGEFQETQYF
CDR3 length: 15; D gene: TRBD2; clone size: -; J gene: TRBJ2-5; V gene: TRBV5-6; CDR3 DNA: TGTGCCAGCAGCTGGTCTGGACTCGGGGGGGAGACCCAGTACTTC; CDR3 protein: CASSWSGLGGETQYF
CDR3 length: 12; D gene: -; clone size: -; J gene: TRBJ2-7; V gene: TRBV6-5; CDR3 DNA: TGTGCCAGCAGTCGTCCTTCCTACGAGCAGTACTTC; CDR3 protein: CASSRPSYEQYF
CDR3 length: 17; D gene: TRBD1; clone size: -; J gene: TRBJ1-5; V gene: TRBV11-3; CDR3 DNA: TGTGCCAGCAGCTTCAGGGGGCAGGCGGATAGCAATCAGCCCCAGCATTTT; CDR3 protein: CASSFRGQADSNQPQHF
CDR3 length: 14; D gene: TRBD1; clone size: once; J gene: TRBJ1-2; V gene: TRBV6-5; CDR3 DNA: TGTGCCAGCAGGGAGACAGGGGCTAACTATGGCTACACCTTC; CDR3 protein: CASRETGANYGYTF
CDR3 length: 15; D gene: TRBD1; clone size: -; J gene: TRBJ1-1; V gene: TRBV6-6; CDR3 DNA: TGTGCCAGCAGGCGAGGGACAGGGGGGAACACTGAAGCTTTCTTT; CDR3 protein: CASRRGTGGNTEAFF
CDR3 length: 12; D gene: -; clone size: -; J gene: TRBJ1-5; V gene: TRBV29-1; CDR3 DNA: TGCAGCGTTGCCCAGGGGAATCAGCCCCAGCATTTT; CDR3 protein: CSVAQGNQPQHF
CDR3 length: 15; D gene: TRBD1; clone size: -; J gene: TRBJ2-1; V gene: TRBV3-1/TRBV3-2; CDR3 DNA: TGTGCCAGCAGCTCCGGGACAGGGTCTTACAATGAGCAGTTCTTC; CDR3 protein: CASSSGTGSYNEQFF
CDR3 length: 16; D gene: -; clone size: -; J gene: TRBJ1-4; V gene: TRBV2; CDR3 DNA: TGTGCCAGCAGTACTAGTTTATTTCTAATTAATGAAAAACTGTTTTTT; CDR3 protein: CASSTSLFLINEKLFF
CDR3 length: 13; D gene: -; clone size: once; J gene: TRBJ2-1; V gene: TRBV11-3; CDR3 DNA: TGTGCCAGCAGCTTAGATCCGTCCGGTGAGCAGTTCTTC; CDR3 protein: CASSLDPSGEQFF
CDR3 length: 17; D gene: TRBD1; clone size: -; J gene: TRBJ2-1; V gene: TRBV5-8; CDR3 DNA: TGTGCCAGCAGCAGGAGAGAGGGGACAGGGAAGCTAACTGAGCAGTTCTTC; CDR3 protein: CASSRREGTGKLTEQFF
CDR3 length: 14; D gene: -; clone size: -; J gene: TRBJ2-3; V gene: TRBV11-2; CDR3 DNA: TGTGCCAGCAACTTGGGGCAGCGCACAGATACGCAGTATTTT; CDR3 protein: CASNLGQRTDTQYF
CDR3 length: 14; D gene: -; clone size: -; J gene: TRBJ2-2; V gene: TRBV5-1; CDR3 DNA: TGCGCCAGCAGTTGGACAGCCAACACCGGGGAGCTGTTTTTT; CDR3 protein: CASSWTANTGELFF
CDR3 length: 15; D gene: -; clone size: -; J gene: TRBJ1-2; V gene: TRBV4-1; CDR3 DNA: TGCGCCAGCAGCCAAGTAAGCGGCTCCCCTTGGGGCTACACCTTC; CDR3 protein: CASSQVSGSPWGYTF
CDR3 length: 13; D gene: -; clone size: once; J gene: TRBJ1-1; V gene: TRBV30; CDR3 DNA: TGTGCCTGGAGGGAGGGTGAGAACACTGAAGCTTTCTTT; CDR3 protein: CAWREGENTEAFF
CDR3 length: 15; D gene: TRBD1; clone size: -; J gene: TRBJ2-3; V gene: TRBV12-5; CDR3 DNA: TGTGCTAGTGGTTTGCCCCGACAGGGTCTAGATACGCAGTATTTT; CDR3 protein: CASGLPRQGLDTQYF
CDR3 length: 15; D gene: -; clone size: -; J gene: TRBJ2-5; V gene: TRBV9; CDR3 DNA: TGTGCCAGCAGCGTAGAGGGGGTGTATCAAGAGACCCAGTACTTC; CDR3 protein: CASSVEGVYQETQYF
CDR3 length: 13; D gene: -; clone size: few; J gene: TRBJ1-1; V gene: TRBV6-5; CDR3 DNA: TGTGCCAGCAGTAGTGATAACGCCTCGGGAGCTTTCTTT; CDR3 protein: CASSSDNASGAFF
CDR3 length: 15; D gene: TRBD2; clone size: -; J gene: TRBJ2-1; V gene: TRBV7-2; CDR3 DNA: TGTGCCAGCAGTCTGCTAGCGGGGGGGTATAATGAGCAGTTCTTC; CDR3 protein: CASSLLAGGYNEQFF
CDR3 length: 15; D gene: -; clone size: -; J gene: TRBJ1-2; V gene: TRBV19; CDR3 DNA: TGTGCCAGTCTGCCGCCGGGACAATCTAACTATGGCTACACCTTC; CDR3 protein: CASLPPGQSNYGYTF
CDR3 length: 14; D gene: -; clone size: -; J gene: TRBJ2-5; V gene: TRBV2; CDR3 DNA: TGTGCCAGCATTCGGGGACTCCCCGGGGAGACCCAGTACTTC; CDR3 protein: CASIRGLPGETQYF
CDR3 length: 13; D gene: -; clone size: -; J gene: TRBJ1-4; V gene: TRBV30; CDR3 DNA: TGTGCCTGGAGTATGGACAATAATGAAAAACTGTTTTTT; CDR3 protein: CAWSMDNNEKLFF
CDR3 length: 15; D gene: -; clone size: -; J gene: TRBJ2-1; V gene: TRBV6-4; CDR3 DNA: TGTGCCAGCAGTGACGGCTATCCCCCAGGCGATGAGCAGTTCTTC; CDR3 protein: CASSDGYPPGDEQFF
CDR3 length: 14; D gene: TRBD1; clone size: -; J gene: TRBJ2-7; V gene: TRBV5-4; CDR3 DNA: TGTGCCAGCAGCCCCGGACAGGACTCCTACGAGCAGTACTTC; CDR3 protein: CASSPGQDSYEQYF
CDR3 length: 15; D gene: -; clone size: -; J gene: TRBJ1-6; V gene: TRBV3-1/TRBV3-2; CDR3 DNA: TGTGCCAGCAGCCAAGTTTGGAGGGTTGCTTCACCCCTCCACTTT; CDR3 protein: CASSQVWRVASPLHF
CDR3 length: 16; D gene: -; clone size: -; J gene: TRBJ1-3; V gene: TRBV21-1; CDR3 DNA: TGTGCCAGCAGCAACCGACGGAGGGCCTCTGGAAACACCATATATTTT; CDR3 protein: CASSNRRRASGNTIYF
CDR3 length: 14; D gene: -; clone size: -; J gene: TRBJ1-3; V gene: TRBV2; CDR3 DNA: TGTGCCAGCAGAGGGGTAAGGGGTACAAACACCATATATTTT; CDR3 protein: CASRGVRGTNTIYF
CDR3 length: 14; D gene: -; clone size: once; J gene: TRBJ1-1; V gene: TRBV3-1/TRBV3-2; CDR3 DNA: TGTGCCAGCAGCCAACGGGGAGGGCAGAGTGAAGCTTTCTTT; CDR3 protein: CASSQRGGQSEAFF
CDR3 length: 16; D gene: TRBD1; clone size: once; J gene: TRBJ1-5; V gene: TRBV18; CDR3 DNA: TGTGCCAGCTCACCAACCGGGACAGGGCTCAATCAGCCCCAGCATTTT; CDR3 protein: CASSPTGTGLNQPQHF
CDR3 length: 13; D gene: TRBD1; clone size: few; J gene: TRBJ1-5; V gene: TRBV5-6; CDR3 DNA: TGTGCCAGCAGTGGGACAGGGGGTCAGCCCCAGCATTTT; CDR3 protein: CASSGTGGQPQHF
CDR3 length: 15; D gene: -; clone size: -; J gene: TRBJ2-1; V gene: TRBV9; CDR3 DNA: TGTGCCAGCAGCGTAGACAGGGAGGGTCTCAATGAGCAGTTCTTC; CDR3 protein: CASSVDREGLNEQFF
CDR3 length: 15; D gene: TRBD1; clone size: -; J gene: TRBJ1-1; V gene: TRBV30; CDR3 DNA: TGTGCCTGGAGTGTACAGGGGAATTTGAACACTGAAGCTTTCTTT; CDR3 protein: CAWSVQGNLNTEAFF
CDR3 length: 15; D gene: -; clone size: -; J gene: TRBJ1-1; V gene: TRBV10-2; CDR3 DNA: TGCGCCAGCAGTGGACGGGACATCTGGAACACTGAAGCTTTCTTT; CDR3 protein: CASSGRDIWNTEAFF
CDR3 length: 15; D gene: TRBD1; clone size: -; J gene: TRBJ1-1; V gene: TRBV5-4; CDR3 DNA: TGTGCCAGCAGCGCCGGACAGGGTTTGAACACTGAAGCTTTCTTT; CDR3 protein: CASSAGQGLNTEAFF
CDR3 length: 14; D gene: TRBD1; clone size: -; J gene: TRBJ1-4; V gene: TRBV29-1; CDR3 DNA: TGCAGCGCCGCCGAGGGACAGGAAAATGAAAAACTGTTTTTT; CDR3 protein: CSAAEGQENEKLFF